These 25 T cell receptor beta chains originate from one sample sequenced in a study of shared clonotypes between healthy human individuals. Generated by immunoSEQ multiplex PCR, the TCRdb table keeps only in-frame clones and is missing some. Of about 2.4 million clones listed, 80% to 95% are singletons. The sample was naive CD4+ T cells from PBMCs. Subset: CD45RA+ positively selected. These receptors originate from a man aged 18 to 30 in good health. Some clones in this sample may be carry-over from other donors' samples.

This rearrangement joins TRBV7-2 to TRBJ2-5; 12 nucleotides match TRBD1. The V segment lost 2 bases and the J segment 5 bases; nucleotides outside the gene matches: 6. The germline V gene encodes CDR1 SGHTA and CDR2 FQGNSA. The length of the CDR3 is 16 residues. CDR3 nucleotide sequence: TGTGCCAGCAGCTTATTCGGGACAGGGGGCTGGGAGACCCAGTACTTC. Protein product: CASSLFGTGGWETQYF.

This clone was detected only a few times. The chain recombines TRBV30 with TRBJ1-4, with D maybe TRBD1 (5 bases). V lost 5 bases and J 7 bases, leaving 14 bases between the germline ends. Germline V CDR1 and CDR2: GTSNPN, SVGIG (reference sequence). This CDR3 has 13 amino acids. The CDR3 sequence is CAWARQTGEKLFF. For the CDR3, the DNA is TGTGCCTGGGCTCGACAGACCGGTGAAAAACTGTTTTTT.

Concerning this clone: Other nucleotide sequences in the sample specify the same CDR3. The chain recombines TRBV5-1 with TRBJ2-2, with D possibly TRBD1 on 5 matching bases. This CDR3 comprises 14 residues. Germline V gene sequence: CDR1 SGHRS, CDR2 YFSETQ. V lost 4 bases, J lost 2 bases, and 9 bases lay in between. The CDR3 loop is CASSPDTNTGELFF. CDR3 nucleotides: TGCGCCAGCAGCCCGGACACTAACACCGGGGAGCTGTTTTTT. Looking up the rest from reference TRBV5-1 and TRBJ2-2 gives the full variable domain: KAGVTQTPRYLIKTRGQQVTLSCSPISGHRSVSWYQQTPGQGLQFLFEYFSETQRNKGNFPGRFSGRQFSNSRSEMNVSTLELGDSALYLCASSPDTNTGELFFGEGSRLTVL.

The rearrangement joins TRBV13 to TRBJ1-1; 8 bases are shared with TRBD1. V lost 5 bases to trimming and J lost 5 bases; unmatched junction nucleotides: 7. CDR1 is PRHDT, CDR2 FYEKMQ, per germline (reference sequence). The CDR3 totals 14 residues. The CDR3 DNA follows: TGTGCCAGCAGCGTCGGACAGGGTTATACTGAAGCTTTCTTT. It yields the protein CASSVGQGYTEAFF.

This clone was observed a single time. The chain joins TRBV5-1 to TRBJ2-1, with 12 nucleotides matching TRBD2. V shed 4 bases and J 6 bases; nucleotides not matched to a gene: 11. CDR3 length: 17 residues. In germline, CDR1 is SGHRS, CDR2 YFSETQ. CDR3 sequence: CASSTIVTSGSPNEQFF. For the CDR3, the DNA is TGCGCCAGCAGCACGATCGTGACTAGCGGGAGTCCCAATGAGCAGTTCTTC.

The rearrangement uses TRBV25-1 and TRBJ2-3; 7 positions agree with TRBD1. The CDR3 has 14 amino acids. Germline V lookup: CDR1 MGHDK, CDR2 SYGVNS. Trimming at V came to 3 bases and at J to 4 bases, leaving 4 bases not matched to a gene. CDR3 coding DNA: TGTGCCAGCAGTGACCCAACAGGGGCAGATACGCAGTATTTT. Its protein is CASSDPTGADTQYF.

This CDR3 reads CASSLASGYTF. CDR3 nucleotides: TGTGCCAGCAGTTTAGCTTCGGGCTACACCTTC. The chain carries TRBV28 and TRBJ1-2; D is unresolved. Per germline, CDR1 MDHEN and CDR2 SYDVKM. The CDR3 length is 11 residues. V dropped 2 bases and J dropped 8 bases, with 6 bases sitting between them.

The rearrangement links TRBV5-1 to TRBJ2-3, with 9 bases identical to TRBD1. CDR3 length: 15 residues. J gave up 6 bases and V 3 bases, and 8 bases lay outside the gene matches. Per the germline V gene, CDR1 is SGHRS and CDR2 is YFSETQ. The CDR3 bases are TGCGCCAGCAGCTCGACAGGGGGATTAGTGGATACGCAGTATTTT. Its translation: CASSSTGGLVDTQYF.

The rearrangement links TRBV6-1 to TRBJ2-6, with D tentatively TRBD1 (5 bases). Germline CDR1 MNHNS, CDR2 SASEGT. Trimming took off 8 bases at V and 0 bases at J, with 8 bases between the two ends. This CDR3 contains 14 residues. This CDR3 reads CASGAHSGANVLTF. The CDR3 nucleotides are TGTGCCAGCGGGGCTCACTCTGGGGCCAACGTCCTGACTTTC.

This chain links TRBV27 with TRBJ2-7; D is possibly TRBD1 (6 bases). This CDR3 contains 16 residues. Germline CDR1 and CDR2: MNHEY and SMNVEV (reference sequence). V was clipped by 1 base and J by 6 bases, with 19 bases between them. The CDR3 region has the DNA TGTGCCAGCAGTTTATATCGGGCCGGGACAAATCCCGAGCAGTACTTC. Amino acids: CASSLYRAGTNPEQYF.

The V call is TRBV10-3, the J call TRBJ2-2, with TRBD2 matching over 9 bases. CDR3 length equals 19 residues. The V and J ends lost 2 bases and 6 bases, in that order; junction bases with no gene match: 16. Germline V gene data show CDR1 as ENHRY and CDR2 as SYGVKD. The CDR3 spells CAISERQGILAGSSGELFF. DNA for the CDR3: TGTGCCATCAGTGAGAGACAGGGTATCCTAGCGGGATCGTCCGGGGAGCTGTTTTTT.

DNA of the CDR3: TGTGCCACCGCCTACGGGGGGGCCGAGTACAATGAGCAGTTCTTC. It translates to CATAYGGAEYNEQFF. V and J are TRBV14 and TRBJ2-1; 8 bases are shared with TRBD2. CDR3 length equals 15 residues. CDR1 and CDR2 from the germline V gene are SGHDN and FVKESK. V gave up 10 bases and J gave up 4 bases; unmatched junction bases: 12.

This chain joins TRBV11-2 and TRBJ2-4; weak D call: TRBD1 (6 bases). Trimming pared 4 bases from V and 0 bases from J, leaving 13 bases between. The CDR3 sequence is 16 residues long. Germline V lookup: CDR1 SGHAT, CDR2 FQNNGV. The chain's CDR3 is CASSSGAPLAKNIQYF. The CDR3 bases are TGTGCCAGCAGCTCAGGGGCCCCACTAGCCAAAAACATTCAGTACTTC.

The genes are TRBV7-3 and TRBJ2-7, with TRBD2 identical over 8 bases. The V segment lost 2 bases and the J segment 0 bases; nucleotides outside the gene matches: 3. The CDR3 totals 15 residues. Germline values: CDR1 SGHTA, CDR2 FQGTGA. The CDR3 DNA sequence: TGTGCCAGCAGCTTACTAGCGGGCCTCTCCTACGAGCAGTACTTC. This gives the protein CASSLLAGLSYEQYF. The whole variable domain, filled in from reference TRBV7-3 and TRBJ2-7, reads GAGVSQTPSNKVTEKGKYVELRCDPISGHTALYWYRQSLGQGPEFLIYFQGTGAADDSGLPNDRFFAVRPEGSVSTLKIQRTERGDSAVYLCASSLLAGLSYEQYFGPGTRLTVT.

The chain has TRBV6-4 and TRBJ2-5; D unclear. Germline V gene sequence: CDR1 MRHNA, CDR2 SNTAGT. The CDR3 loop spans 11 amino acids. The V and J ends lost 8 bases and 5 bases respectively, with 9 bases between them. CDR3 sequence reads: CASPPRETQYF. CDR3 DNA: TGTGCCAGCCCCCCGAGGGAGACCCAGTACTTC.

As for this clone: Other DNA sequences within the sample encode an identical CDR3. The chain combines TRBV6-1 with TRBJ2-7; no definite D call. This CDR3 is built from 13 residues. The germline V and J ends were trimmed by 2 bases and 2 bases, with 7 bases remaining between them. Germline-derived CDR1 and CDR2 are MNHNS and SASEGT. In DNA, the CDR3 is TGTGCCAGCAGTGAACGGTTGCCCTACGAGCAGTACTTC. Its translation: CASSERLPYEQYF.

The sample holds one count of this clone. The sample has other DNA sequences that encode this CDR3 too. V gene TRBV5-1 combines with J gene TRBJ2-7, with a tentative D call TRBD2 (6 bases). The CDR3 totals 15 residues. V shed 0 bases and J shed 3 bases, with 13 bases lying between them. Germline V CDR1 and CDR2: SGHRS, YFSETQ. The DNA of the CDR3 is TGCGCCAGCAGCTTGGATGTCGGGAGCAGCTACGAGCAGTACTTC. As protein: CASSLDVGSSYEQYF.

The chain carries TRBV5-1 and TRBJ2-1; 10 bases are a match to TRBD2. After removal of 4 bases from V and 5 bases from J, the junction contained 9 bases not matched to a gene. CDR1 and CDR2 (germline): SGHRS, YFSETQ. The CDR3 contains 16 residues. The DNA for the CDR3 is TGCGCCAGCAGCGACGGTCTAGCGGGAGTGGACAATGAGCAGTTCTTC. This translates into CASSDGLAGVDNEQFF.

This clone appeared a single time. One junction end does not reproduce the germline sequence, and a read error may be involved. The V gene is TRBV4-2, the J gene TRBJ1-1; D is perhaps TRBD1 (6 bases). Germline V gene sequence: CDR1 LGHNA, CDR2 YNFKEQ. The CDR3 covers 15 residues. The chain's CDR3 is CASSKDRWGGTEAFF. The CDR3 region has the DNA TGTGCCAGCAGCAAAGACAGGTGGGGAGGCACTGAAGCTTTCTTT.

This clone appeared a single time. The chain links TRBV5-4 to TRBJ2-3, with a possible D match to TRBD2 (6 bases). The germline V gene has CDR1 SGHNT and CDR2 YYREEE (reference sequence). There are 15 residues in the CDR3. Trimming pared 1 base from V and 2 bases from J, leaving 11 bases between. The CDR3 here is CASSLTGGSTDTQYF. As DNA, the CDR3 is TGTGCCAGCAGCTTGACAGGAGGGTCCACAGATACGCAGTATTTT.

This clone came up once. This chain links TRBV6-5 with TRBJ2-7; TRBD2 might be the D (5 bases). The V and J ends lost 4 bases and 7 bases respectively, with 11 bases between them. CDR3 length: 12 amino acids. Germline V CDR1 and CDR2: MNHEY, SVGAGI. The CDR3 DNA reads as TGTGCCAGCAGTTCCCCTGGAGGAGAGCAGTACTTC. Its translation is CASSSPGGEQYF.

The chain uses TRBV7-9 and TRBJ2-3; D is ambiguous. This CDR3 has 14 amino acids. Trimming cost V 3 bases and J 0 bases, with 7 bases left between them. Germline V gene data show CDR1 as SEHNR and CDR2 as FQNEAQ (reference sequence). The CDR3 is CASSFDTSTDTQYF. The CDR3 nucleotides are TGTGCCAGCAGCTTCGATACTAGCACAGATACGCAGTATTTT.

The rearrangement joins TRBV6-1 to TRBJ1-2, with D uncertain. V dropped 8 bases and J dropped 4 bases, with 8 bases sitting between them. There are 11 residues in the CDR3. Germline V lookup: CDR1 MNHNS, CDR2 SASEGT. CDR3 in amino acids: CASDPGYGYTF. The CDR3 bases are TGTGCCAGCGACCCCGGCTATGGCTACACCTTC.

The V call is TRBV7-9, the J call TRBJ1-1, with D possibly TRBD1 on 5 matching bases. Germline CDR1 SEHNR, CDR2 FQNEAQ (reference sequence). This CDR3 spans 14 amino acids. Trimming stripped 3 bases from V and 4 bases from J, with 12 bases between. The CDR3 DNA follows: TGTGCCAGCAGCTTCGGGGCAGGAGGCACTGAAGCTTTCTTT. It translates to CASSFGAGGTEAFF. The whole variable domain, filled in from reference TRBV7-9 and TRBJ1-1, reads DTGVSQNPRHKITKRGQNVTFRCDPISEHNRLYWYRQTLGQGPEFLTYFQNEAQLEKSRLLSDRFSAERPKGSFSTLEIQRTEQGDSAMYLCASSFGAGGTEAFFGQGTRLTVV.

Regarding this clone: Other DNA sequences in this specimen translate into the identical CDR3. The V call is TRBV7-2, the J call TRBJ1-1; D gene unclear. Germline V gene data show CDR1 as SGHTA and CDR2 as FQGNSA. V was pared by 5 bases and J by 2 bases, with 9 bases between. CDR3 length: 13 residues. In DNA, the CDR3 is TGTGCCAGCAGCCTCCGACTTAACACTGAAGCTTTCTTT. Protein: CASSLRLNTEAFF. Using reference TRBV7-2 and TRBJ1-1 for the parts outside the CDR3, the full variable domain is GAGVSQSPSNKVTEKGKDVELRCDPISGHTALYWYRQSLGQGLEFLIYFQGNSAPDKSGLPSDRFSAERTGGSVSTLTIQRTQQEDSAVYLCASSLRLNTEAFFGQGTRLTVV.